The clone carrying this T cell receptor (beta chain) has just a few counts. The antigen is undetermined. The data are from a study of beta chain features in type 1 diabetes. Every isolated RNA sample was fully reverse transcribed, so sequencing captured expressed TCRB transcripts. Here immunoSEQ multiplex PCR was the method, and the copy in TCRdb shows in-frame clones only, minus some. The repertoire holds 300,000 or so clones, with roughly an eighth as singletons. Study outcomes and limitations: Shorter TCRB CDR3s, moderately but significantly so, marked every one of the four CD4+ subsets in Type 1 diabetes patients.

The V and J ends lost 5 bases and 2 bases, in that order; junction bases with no gene match: 9. This CDR3 is 15 amino acids long. Germline CDR1 is MNHEY and CDR2 is SMNVEV (reference sequence). The V call is TRBV27, the J call TRBJ2-7; 7 bases align to TRBD1. This sequence was found in a man aged 25 to 45 with type 1 diabetes. Material: naive CD4+ T cells from blood. CDR3 DNA: TGTGCCAGCAGTATAACGGACAGGCGAGCCTACGAGCAGTACTTC. The encoded protein is CASSITDRRAYEQYF.